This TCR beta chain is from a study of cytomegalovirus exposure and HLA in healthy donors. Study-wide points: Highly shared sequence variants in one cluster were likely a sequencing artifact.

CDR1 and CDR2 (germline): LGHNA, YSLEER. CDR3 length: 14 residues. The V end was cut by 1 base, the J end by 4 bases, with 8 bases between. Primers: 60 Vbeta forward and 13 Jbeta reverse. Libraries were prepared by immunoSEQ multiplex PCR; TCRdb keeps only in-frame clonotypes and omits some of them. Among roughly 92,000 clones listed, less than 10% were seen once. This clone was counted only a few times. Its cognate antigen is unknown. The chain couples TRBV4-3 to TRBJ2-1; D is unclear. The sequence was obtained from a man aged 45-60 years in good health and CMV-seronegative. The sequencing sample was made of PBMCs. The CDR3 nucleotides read TGCGCCAGCAGCCAAGTTGGCGGATACAATGAGCAGTTCTTC. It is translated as CASSQVGGYNEQFF.